This T cell receptor (beta chain) was identified in a study of T cells expressing NK-cell markers. For the study at large: HCMV seropositivity marked seven of the eight sequenced donors; one was seronegative. Study-level results: Specificity for HCMV among expanded NKG2C+ T cell clones was not established. These clonotypes also led the CD3+CD56-NKG2C+ fraction in four donors.

CDR1 SQVTM and CDR2 ANQGSEA come from the germline V gene. The CDR3 is 15 residues long. After re-calling the 5' RACE reads, TCRdb lists one entry per CDR3 protein, DNA absent. Its clone listing holds some 140,000 distinct CDR3 sequences. Comment on this clonotype: The antigen remains undetermined.

Sequenced material: blood T cells: a sorted CD56 or NKG2C T cell subset, CD4+ or CD8+ T cells, or bulk PBMC T cells (not recorded which). The sequence derives from a woman aged 50 to 65 in good health. The chain employs TRBV29-1 and TRBJ2-3; checking the TCRdb D call of TRBD1 is not possible without DNA. CDR3 sequence: CSVPPPGLAADTQYF.